These T cell receptor beta chains were read from a single sample in a study of T cell responses to AZD1222 COVID-19 vaccine. This table comes from immunoSEQ multiplex PCR, and its TCRdb copy is limited to in-frame clones, with some not included. The data contain 90,000 to 120,000 clones, around 89% of them seen just once; the ten biggest clones take up about 7%. The input for sequencing was peripheral blood, taken on day 0 of AZD1222 vaccination. The source is an adult in good health. Both conserved end residues are part of each CDR3. A D gene is named only where the DNA matches it firmly. Clone size is shown for a subset of rows, as once, few, many or a class of expanded clone.

TRBV18	TRBJ1-4	TRBD1	.	CASSPTSGTARRF	TGTGCCAGCTCACCGACATCCGGGACAGCAAGACGATTT
TRBV30	TRBJ1-3	TRBD1	.	CAWSQRDRKIYTIYF	TGTGCCTGGAGTCAACGGGACAGGAAAATATACACCATATATTTT
TRBV9	TRBJ2-1	.	.	CASSVHPGPNEQFF	TGTGCCAGCAGCGTCCATCCCGGGCCAAATGAGCAGTTCTTC
TRBV24-1	TRBJ2-3	.	.	CATSDPRRGTDTQYF	TGTGCCACCAGTGATCCCCGACGGGGCACAGATACGCAGTATTTT
TRBV28	TRBJ2-3	.	.	CASSPAGSGNTDTQYF	TGTGCCAGCAGTCCCGCCGGCAGCGGAAACACAGATACGCAGTATTTT
TRBV7-8	TRBJ2-5	.	.	CASSRQTQETQYF	TGTGCCAGCAGCCGACAGACCCAAGAGACCCAGTACTTC
TRBV6-5	TRBJ2-5	.	.	CASSYGGRKETQYF	TGTGCCAGCAGTTACGGAGGCAGAAAAGAGACCCAGTACTTC
TRBV6-1	TRBJ2-3	TRBD2	once	CASSESGLAGGTDTQYF	TGTGCCAGCAGTGAATCGGGGCTAGCGGGAGGCACAGATACGCAGTATTTT
TRBV21-1	TRBJ2-7	.	.	CASSLRDGTYEQYF	TGTGCCAGCAGCCTTAGGGACGGTACCTACGAGCAGTACTTC
TRBV4-2	TRBJ1-2	.	.	CASSQGRGIWGYTF	TGTGCCAGCAGCCAAGGTCGGGGTATATGGGGCTACACCTTC
TRBV4-2	TRBJ1-5	TRBD1	.	CASSKGQGSNQPQHF	TGTGCCAGCAGCAAGGGACAGGGAAGCAATCAGCCCCAGCATTTT
TRBV7-2	TRBJ2-3	.	.	CASSSDFTDTQYF	TGTGCCAGCAGCTCGGACTTTACAGATACGCAGTATTTT
TRBV10-3	TRBJ2-7	.	.	CAISDRGREQYF	TGTGCCATCAGTGACAGGGGCCGGGAGCAGTACTTC
TRBV7-6	TRBJ2-3	.	once	CASSSIYRDSTGDTQYF	TGTGCCAGCAGCTCGATTTACCGGGACTCCACCGGAGATACGCAGTATTTT
TRBV19	TRBJ1-2	.	.	CASSNDYRVGYTF	TGTGCCAGTAGTAACGACTACAGGGTGGGCTACACCTTC